Detailed here is one T cell receptor (beta chain). This CDR3 contains 12 residues. CDR1 SNHLY and CDR2 FYNNEI come from the germline V gene. The V end was cut by 4 bases, the J end by 3 bases, with 7 bases between. Original methodology: Estimated nucleated cell counts came from reference gene primer amplification. Sequencing used immunoSEQ multiplex PCR; TCRdb keeps in-frame clones, though not all of them. V and J calls plus clone size are reproduced from that table; the DNA served to infer D and trimming. Among some 80,000 clones listed, 84% were seen once. This record comes from a study of blood T cell repertoires in COVID-19. The overall study: Nucleic acid was either cDNA or gDNA, and it came from T cells, B-cell-depleted T cells, or PBMCs.

V and J are TRBV2 and TRBJ2-7, with D perhaps matching TRBD2 (5 bases). This clonotype was sampled from a human donor in a cohort sampled during active COVID-19. The specimen was peripheral blood. The CDR3 nucleotides are TGTGCCAGCAGTGCCGGGAACTACGAGCAGTACTTC. It specifies CASSAGNYEQYF. The full variable domain, with the rest looked up from reference TRBV2 and TRBJ2-7, is EPEVTQTPSHQVTQMGQEVILRCVPISNHLYFYWYRQILGQKVEFLVSFYNNEISEKSEIFDDQFSVERPDGSNFTLKIRSTKLEDSAMYFCASSAGNYEQYFGPGTRLTVT.